This TCR beta chain was retrieved from a study of CD8 T cells in Susac syndrome. This clonotype has a single count. Random-hexamer reverse transcription was applied to about 0.45 to 1 ug RNA. TCRdb passed the immunoSEQ multiplex PCR reads through MiXCR, listing each CDR3 protein once. The sample contains about 110,000 distinct CDR3 sequences, approximately 94% of which appear only once. Germline CDR1 MNHEY, CDR2 SMNVEV (reference sequence). V lost 6 bases, J lost 4 bases, and 12 bases lay in between. There are 13 residues in the CDR3. Sequencing was performed on CD8+ T cells from PBMCs. The clonotype was recovered from a human donor with Susac syndrome. The rearrangement uses TRBV27 and TRBJ2-5; weak D call: TRBD1 (6 bases). The CDR3 region has the DNA TGTGCCAGCAGCCCACAGGGCCCAGAGACCCAGTACTTC. Residues: CASSPQGPETQYF.